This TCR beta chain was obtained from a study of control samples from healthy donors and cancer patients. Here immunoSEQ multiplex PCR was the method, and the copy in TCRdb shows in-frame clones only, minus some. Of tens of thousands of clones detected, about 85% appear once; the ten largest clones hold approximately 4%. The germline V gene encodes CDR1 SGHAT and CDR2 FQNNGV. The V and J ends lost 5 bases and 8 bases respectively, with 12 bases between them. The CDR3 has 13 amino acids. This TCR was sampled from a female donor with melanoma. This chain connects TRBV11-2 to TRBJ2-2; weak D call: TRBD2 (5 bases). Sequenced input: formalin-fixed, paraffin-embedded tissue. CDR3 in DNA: TGTGCCAGCAGCAGAGGGCTCCGGGGGGAGCTGTTTTTT. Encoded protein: CASSRGLRGELFF.